This is a list of T cell receptor beta chains from one sample in a study of beta chain features in type 1 diabetes. Repertoires were generated with immunoSEQ multiplex PCR, while TCRdb's copy carries only in-frame clones and drops some. The sample contains about 160,000 clones, around 8.6% of which appear only once. The sample comprised central memory CD4+ T cells from blood. These receptors originate from a woman between 18 and 29 years old with type 1 diabetes. Each CDR3 is given with its conserved first and last residue. Fields, in order: V gene, clone size, D gene, J gene, CDR3 DNA, CDR3 protein. The D gene is left open where the match is weak. Not every row has a clone size; where given, it reads once, few, many or a size class.

V: TRBV29-1; size: few; D: TRBD2; J: TRBJ2-1; DNA: TGCAGCGTTGAATTCCTAGCGGGGGCCTTCGTCACTCAGTTCTTC; CDR3: CSVEFLAGAFVTQFF
V: TRBV18; size: few; D: TRBD1; J: TRBJ2-7; DNA: TGTGCCAGCTCGCTGGGACAGGGTCTCTACGAGCAGTACTTC; CDR3: CASSLGQGLYEQYF
V: TRBV7-2; size: few; D: .; J: TRBJ1-5; DNA: TGTGCCAGCAGCTTAGAAGGGGCCAAGCCGCCCCAGCATTTT; CDR3: CASSLEGAKPPQHF
V: TRBV7-9; size: .; D: .; J: TRBJ1-4; DNA: TGTGCCAGCAGCTCCCAGGGTACGAATGAAAAACTGTTTTTT; CDR3: CASSSQGTNEKLFF
V: TRBV4-3; size: few; D: TRBD1; J: TRBJ1-2; DNA: TGCGCCAGCAGCCAAGATCCTACGGCAGGGGGATCGGTTGGCTACACCTTC; CDR3: CASSQDPTAGGSVGYTF
V: TRBV19; size: .; D: TRBD2; J: TRBJ2-4; DNA: TGTGCCAGTAGCCAGCCGCGGGGGATAGCCAAAAACATTCAGTACTTC; CDR3: CASSQPRGIAKNIQYF
V: TRBV29-1; size: few; D: .; J: TRBJ2-7; DNA: TGCAGCGTACAGGGAGCCTACGAGCAGTACTTC; CDR3: CSVQGAYEQYF
V: TRBV18; size: .; D: TRBD2; J: TRBJ2-1; DNA: TGTGCCAGCTCACCCGGTAGCGGGAGACGTGAGCAGTTCTTC; CDR3: CASSPGSGRREQFF
V: TRBV18; size: many; D: .; J: TRBJ1-4; DNA: TGTGCCAGCTCACTACAAGGAGGAAGTGCTAATGAAAAACTGTTTTTT; CDR3: CASSLQGGSANEKLFF
V: TRBV19; size: .; D: .; J: TRBJ2-7; DNA: TGTGCCAGTAGTACTGCTAGCTCCTACGAGCAGTACTTC; CDR3: CASSTASSYEQYF
V: TRBV6-5; size: few; D: .; J: TRBJ2-7; DNA: TGTGCCAGCAGTTACGCCACGGGGGGCAAGTACGAGCAGTACTTC; CDR3: CASSYATGGKYEQYF
V: TRBV9; size: few; D: .; J: TRBJ2-7; DNA: TGTGCCAGCAGCGTAGGACCGGGGTCGTTAACCTCCTACGAGCAGTACTTC; CDR3: CASSVGPGSLTSYEQYF
V: TRBV21-1; size: .; D: .; J: TRBJ2-2; DNA: TGTGCCAGCACCCAAAGGTCGGAGGGGAACACCGGGGAGCTGTTTTTT; CDR3: CASTQRSEGNTGELFF
V: TRBV4-3; size: .; D: TRBD1; J: TRBJ2-3; DNA: TGCGCCAGCAGCCGAGGGGGACAGGGATCCCTCTCTAGCACAGATACGCAGTATTTT; CDR3: CASSRGGQGSLSSTDTQYF
V: TRBV11-2; size: few; D: .; J: TRBJ1-1; DNA: TGTGCCAGCAGCTTAGAACGGTTGGCGTCCGGGGCTTTCTTT; CDR3: CASSLERLASGAFF
V: TRBV5-1; size: .; D: TRBD1; J: TRBJ1-1; DNA: TGCGCCAGCAGCACCTGGACAGGGGGCAAAACTGAAGCTTTCTTT; CDR3: CASSTWTGGKTEAFF
V: TRBV19; size: few; D: .; J: TRBJ2-3; DNA: TGTGCCAGTAGTGCACAGGGTGCGGATACGCAGTATTTT; CDR3: CASSAQGADTQYF
V: TRBV6-5; size: .; D: .; J: TRBJ1-1; DNA: TGTGCCAGCCGTCAGGGGCCTGAAGCTTTCTTT; CDR3: CASRQGPEAFF
V: TRBV19; size: few; D: TRBD1; J: TRBJ1-2; DNA: TGTGCCAGTAGTCCCAGACAGGGGGGCTACACCTTC; CDR3: CASSPRQGGYTF
V: TRBV7-2; size: .; D: TRBD1; J: TRBJ2-5; DNA: TGTGCCAGCAGCCCGGACAGGGCCCAAGAGACCCAGTACTTC; CDR3: CASSPDRAQETQYF
V: TRBV29-1; size: few; D: .; J: TRBJ1-2; DNA: TGCAGCGTTGAACCACAGGGAGGGGACTATGGCTACACCTTC; CDR3: CSVEPQGGDYGYTF
V: TRBV7-9; size: few; D: TRBD1; J: TRBJ1-5; DNA: TGTGCCAGCAGCCTGGGACAGGTCAATCAGCCCCAGCATTTT; CDR3: CASSLGQVNQPQHF
V: TRBV11-2; size: .; D: TRBD2; J: TRBJ2-1; DNA: TGTGCCAGCAGCTTCAGCGGGACCTACAATGAGCAGTTCTTC; CDR3: CASSFSGTYNEQFF
V: TRBV9; size: .; D: TRBD1; J: TRBJ1-2; DNA: TGTGCCAGCAGCCCGGGACAGGGGGTCTATGGCTACACCTTC; CDR3: CASSPGQGVYGYTF
V: TRBV6-5; size: .; D: .; J: TRBJ2-2; DNA: TGTGCCAGCAGGGGCTCCTTTGGCACCGGGGAGCTGTTTTTT; CDR3: CASRGSFGTGELFF
V: TRBV5-4; size: .; D: .; J: TRBJ1-2; DNA: TGTGCCAGCAGCCCTGACAGCAACTATGGCTACACCTTC; CDR3: CASSPDSNYGYTF
V: TRBV2; size: few; D: .; J: TRBJ1-1; DNA: TGTGCCAGCAGGGAAGGGACTTCAACTGAAGCTTTCTTT; CDR3: CASREGTSTEAFF
V: TRBV6-5; size: .; D: TRBD1; J: TRBJ2-5; DNA: TGTGCCAGCAGTCCAACCCCGGGACAGGGTGGATACTTC; CDR3: CASSPTPGQGGYF
V: TRBV9; size: .; D: TRBD1; J: TRBJ2-1; DNA: TGTGCCAGCAGGGGACAGGGGGCCGAGTACAATGAGCAGTTCTTC; CDR3: CASRGQGAEYNEQFF
V: TRBV29-1; size: few; D: TRBD2; J: TRBJ2-5; DNA: TGCAGCGTTGAAGACCTAGCGGGAGAGACCCAGTACTTC; CDR3: CSVEDLAGETQYF
V: TRBV11-2; size: few; D: TRBD1; J: TRBJ2-7; DNA: TGTGCCAGCAGCTTGTCAGGGGGCAACGAGCAGTACTTC; CDR3: CASSLSGGNEQYF
V: TRBV11-2; size: few; D: TRBD1; J: TRBJ2-5; DNA: TGTGCCAGCAGCTTCAGGGGGCAGCAGACCCAGTACTTC; CDR3: CASSFRGQQTQYF
V: TRBV25-1; size: .; D: TRBD1; J: TRBJ1-3; DNA: TGTGCCAGCACAGACAGGGCTGGAAACACCATATATTTT; CDR3: CASTDRAGNTIYF
V: TRBV14; size: .; D: .; J: TRBJ1-1; DNA: TGTGCCAGCAGGCGACAGATCAACACTGAAGCTTTCTTT; CDR3: CASRRQINTEAFF
V: TRBV28; size: .; D: TRBD1; J: TRBJ2-7; DNA: TGTGCCAGCAGTCGTCCGGGACAGACCTACGAGCAGTACTTC; CDR3: CASSRPGQTYEQYF
V: TRBV6-4; size: .; D: .; J: TRBJ1-2; DNA: TGTGCCAGCAGTGACGCGGGCAGGGGCTACACCTTC; CDR3: CASSDAGRGYTF
V: TRBV6-5; size: many; D: .; J: TRBJ2-7; DNA: TGTGCCAGCAGACAAGGGGGCTACGAGCAGTACTTC; CDR3: CASRQGGYEQYF
V: TRBV9; size: few; D: .; J: TRBJ2-1; DNA: TGTGCCAGCAGCGGCTATAGCCAGGGGTACAATGAGCAGTTCTTC; CDR3: CASSGYSQGYNEQFF
V: TRBV6-6; size: few; D: .; J: TRBJ1-2; DNA: TGTGCCAGCAGTCCCCAGGGCTATGGCTACACCTTC; CDR3: CASSPQGYGYTF
V: TRBV6-5; size: few; D: .; J: TRBJ1-5; DNA: TGTGCCAGCAGTTACTCGAGCGGACAGCCCCAGCATTTT; CDR3: CASSYSSGQPQHF
V: TRBV18; size: .; D: .; J: TRBJ2-4; DNA: TGTGCCAGCTCACTCCGACTCGACAGGACCTTAAACATTCAGTACTTC; CDR3: CASSLRLDRTLNIQYF
V: TRBV9; size: few; D: .; J: TRBJ2-7; DNA: TGTGCCAGCAGCTTTATCCACGAGCAGTACTTC; CDR3: CASSFIHEQYF
V: TRBV5-1; size: .; D: TRBD1; J: TRBJ2-1; DNA: TGCGCCAGCAGCACCCAGGGGGCAGATGAGCAGTTCTTC; CDR3: CASSTQGADEQFF
V: TRBV7-2; size: few; D: TRBD2; J: TRBJ2-3; DNA: TGTGCCAGCAGCTTCAAAAGCGGGGGGGCAGATACGCAGTATTTT; CDR3: CASSFKSGGADTQYF
V: TRBV7-9; size: .; D: .; J: TRBJ2-3; DNA: TGTGCCAGCACCCCACAGATTTCAAGCACAGATACGCAGTATTTT; CDR3: CASTPQISSTDTQYF
V: TRBV7-8; size: .; D: .; J: TRBJ2-7; DNA: TGTGCCAGCAGCCCCACCCGGTCCTCACCCTACGAGCAGTACTTC; CDR3: CASSPTRSSPYEQYF
V: TRBV27; size: .; D: TRBD1; J: TRBJ1-6; DNA: TGTGCCAGCAGCGACAGGGGATCTGCTTCACCCCTCCACTTT; CDR3: CASSDRGSASPLHF
V: TRBV28; size: few; D: .; J: TRBJ2-3; DNA: TGTGCCAGCACCGAACCCCAGCGCGCCCCTAGGAAGTATTTT; CDR3: CASTEPQRAPRKYF
V: TRBV6-1; size: .; D: .; J: TRBJ2-7; DNA: TGTGCCGTCTCCCCAGGGTACTACGAGCAGTACTTC; CDR3: CAVSPGYYEQYF
V: TRBV19; size: .; D: TRBD1; J: TRBJ2-3; DNA: TGTGCCAGTAGTATGCTTACAGGGGGATTGGATACGCAGTATTTT; CDR3: CASSMLTGGLDTQYF
V: TRBV28; size: few; D: TRBD1; J: TRBJ1-1; DNA: TGTGCCAGCAGTTCCCCGGGACAGGGGTCAAACACTGAAGCTTTCTTT; CDR3: CASSSPGQGSNTEAFF
V: TRBV27; size: few; D: TRBD1; J: TRBJ2-2; DNA: TGTGCCAGCAGTCCACGACAGGGTGGCACCGGGGAGCTGTTTTTT; CDR3: CASSPRQGGTGELFF
V: TRBV5-1; size: few; D: TRBD2; J: TRBJ2-7; DNA: TGCGCCAGCAGCCCCGGGAGGTACGAGCAGTACTTC; CDR3: CASSPGRYEQYF
V: TRBV11-2; size: few; D: TRBD1; J: TRBJ1-5; DNA: TGTGCCAGCAGCCCAGGAACAGGGGGCTCCCAGCCCCAGCATTTT; CDR3: CASSPGTGGSQPQHF
V: TRBV28; size: few; D: .; J: TRBJ2-7; DNA: TGTGCCGGACAAACGGCTAGCGCTCCCTACGAGCAGTACTTC; CDR3: CAGQTASAPYEQYF